A selection of T cell receptor beta chains follows, all from one sample in a study of shared clonotypes between healthy human individuals. Sequencing used immunoSEQ multiplex PCR; TCRdb keeps in-frame clones, though not all of them. The top ten clones hold roughly 12% of a sample with a few hundred thousand clones, less than 80% of them seen once. Sample: PBMCs. Receptors originate from a woman aged 40 to 50 in good health. Some clones in this sample may be carry-over from other donors' samples. Each CDR3 is given with its conserved first and last residue. A D gene is named only where the DNA matches it firmly. Only some rows state a clone size, as once, few, many or a class for expanded clones.

>few|TRBV11-2|14|NA|TRBJ1-5
CASSTGMSNQPQHF
TGTGCCAGCAGCACAGGGATGAGCAATCAGCCCCAGCATTTT
>once|TRBV28|16|TRBD2|TRBJ2-1
CASSFGLAGPYNEQFF
TGTGCCAGCAGTTTCGGGCTAGCGGGACCCTACAATGAGCAGTTCTTC
>NA|TRBV7-9|14|NA|TRBJ2-3
CASSLGRQGDTQYF
TGTGCCAGCAGCTTAGGTCGGCAGGGAGATACGCAGTATTTT
>once|TRBV6-4|13|NA|TRBJ2-7
CASNLLTLGEQYF
TGTGCCAGCAACCTCTTGACGTTGGGGGAGCAGTACTTC
>NA|TRBV5-1|15|NA|TRBJ1-2
CASRSGVTGDYGYTF
TGCGCCAGCAGGTCGGGAGTGACGGGAGACTATGGCTACACCTTC
>NA|TRBV2|13|TRBD2|TRBJ2-5
CASSGLAGGAQYF
TGTGCCAGCAGTGGGCTAGCGGGAGGGGCCCAGTACTTC
>NA|TRBV29-1|13|TRBD2|TRBJ2-1
CSVEGGSHNEQFF
TGCAGCGTTGAAGGCGGGAGCCACAATGAGCAGTTCTTC
>NA|TRBV7-3|15|NA|TRBJ2-7
CASSLEGGPLYEQYF
TGTGCCAGCAGCTTGGAGGGAGGTCCCCTCTACGAGCAGTACTTC
>NA|TRBV11-1|13|NA|TRBJ2-7
CASSVGYNYEQYF
TGTGCCAGCAGTGTGGGATACAACTACGAGCAGTACTTC
>few|TRBV6-1|16|NA|TRBJ2-1
CASSEGASQGNNEQFF
TGTGCCAGCAGTGAAGGGGCGTCACAGGGAAACAATGAGCAGTTCTTC
>NA|TRBV5-6|16|NA|TRBJ2-6
CASSLELGSGANVLTF
TGTGCCAGCAGCTTGGAATTAGGTTCTGGGGCCAACGTCCTGACTTTC
>NA|TRBV6-5|15|TRBD2|TRBJ2-4
CASRPPGLAGNIQYF
TGTGCCAGCAGACCTCCGGGACTAGCGGGAAACATTCAGTACTTC
>once|TRBV5-1|18|NA|TRBJ2-5
CASSLAGGVAAALETQYF
TGCGCCAGCAGCTTGGCCGGGGGAGTAGCGGCCGCCCTGGAGACCCAGTACTTC
>NA|TRBV5-4|17|TRBD2|TRBJ2-3
CASSFGGGAASTDTQYF
TGTGCCAGCAGCTTTGGGGGAGGGGCAGCTAGCACAGATACGCAGTATTTT
>NA|TRBV7-2|16|TRBD2|TRBJ2-1
CASSGRGREAYNEQFF
TGTGCCAGCAGCGGTAGAGGGCGGGAGGCGTACAATGAGCAGTTCTTC
>NA|TRBV19|16|NA|TRBJ2-2
CASSLGTFPNTGELFF
TGTGCCAGTAGTCTTGGGACTTTTCCGAACACCGGGGAGCTGTTTTTT
>NA|TRBV28|15|NA|TRBJ2-7
CASLGPDRTAYEQYF
TGTGCCAGCCTCGGGCCCGACAGGACCGCCTACGAGCAGTACTTC
>NA|TRBV4-2|17|NA|TRBJ2-7
CASSQVAPSATLYEQYF
TGTGCCAGCAGCCAAGTGGCTCCAAGCGCCACCCTCTACGAGCAGTACTTC
>NA|TRBV27|15|NA|TRBJ2-7
CASSFGTGDPNEQYF
TGTGCCAGCAGTTTCGGAACGGGAGACCCCAACGAGCAGTACTTC
>NA|TRBV28|18|TRBD2|TRBJ2-7
CASSLRTWTSGRWGEQYF
TGTGCCAGCAGTTTGCGAACTTGGACTAGCGGGAGGTGGGGCGAGCAGTACTTC
>NA|TRBV7-9|15|NA|TRBJ2-7
CASSQESGTTYEQYF
TGTGCCAGCAGCCAAGAGTCAGGGACGACCTACGAGCAGTACTTC
>NA|TRBV5-8|15|NA|TRBJ1-3
CASSSGRLRGSTIYF
TGTGCCAGCAGCTCTGGACGCCTAAGGGGAAGCACCATATATTTT
>few|TRBV27|15|NA|TRBJ2-4
CASSKGGLAKNIQYF
TGTGCCAGCAGCAAAGGGGGTCTAGCCAAAAACATTCAGTACTTC
>NA|TRBV4-1|15|NA|TRBJ2-3
CASSQGHTSTDTQYF
TGCGCCAGCAGCCAAGGACACACTAGCACAGATACGCAGTATTTT
>NA|TRBV28|13|NA|TRBJ1-1
CASSFPQPLQAFF
TGTGCCAGCAGTTTCCCACAGCCACTACAAGCTTTCTTT
>NA|TRBV5-1|14|NA|TRBJ2-3
CASSLTGSTDTQYF
TGCGCCAGCAGCTTAACGGGAAGCACAGATACGCAGTATTTT
>NA|TRBV6-5|14|NA|TRBJ2-7
CASSNNGEPYEQYF
TGTGCCAGCAGTAACAACGGGGAACCCTACGAGCAGTACTTC
>few|TRBV29-1|14|TRBD1|TRBJ1-4
CSVEGTGMGEKLFF
TGCAGCGTTGAAGGGACAGGGATGGGTGAAAAACTGTTTTTT
>NA|TRBV5-1|13|TRBD2|TRBJ2-5
CASKDASGETQYF
TGCGCCAGCAAAGATGCTAGCGGGGAGACCCAGTACTTC
>NA|TRBV2|15|NA|TRBJ2-2
CASSPLRTAAGELFF
TGTGCCAGCAGCCCCTTACGGACAGCGGCCGGGGAGCTGTTTTTT
>NA|TRBV28|12|NA|TRBJ1-6
CASSSDFWALHF
TGTGCCAGCAGTTCCGACTTTTGGGCCCTCCACTTT
>NA|TRBV2|15|NA|TRBJ2-2
CASRGGRENTGELFF
TGTGCCAGCAGGGGCGGGCGGGAAAACACCGGGGAGCTGTTTTTT
>NA|TRBV19|14|TRBD1|TRBJ1-2
CATRTGGGNYGYTF
TGTGCCACACGGACAGGGGGTGGTAACTATGGCTACACCTTC
>NA|TRBV10-3|14|NA|TRBJ2-7
CAISEIRDNGEQYF
TGTGCCATCAGTGAGATCCGCGACAACGGCGAGCAGTACTTC
>once|TRBV6-4|15|TRBD2|TRBJ2-1
CASSRGLVSYNEQFF
TGTGCCAGCAGCCGCGGACTAGTCTCCTACAATGAGCAGTTCTTC